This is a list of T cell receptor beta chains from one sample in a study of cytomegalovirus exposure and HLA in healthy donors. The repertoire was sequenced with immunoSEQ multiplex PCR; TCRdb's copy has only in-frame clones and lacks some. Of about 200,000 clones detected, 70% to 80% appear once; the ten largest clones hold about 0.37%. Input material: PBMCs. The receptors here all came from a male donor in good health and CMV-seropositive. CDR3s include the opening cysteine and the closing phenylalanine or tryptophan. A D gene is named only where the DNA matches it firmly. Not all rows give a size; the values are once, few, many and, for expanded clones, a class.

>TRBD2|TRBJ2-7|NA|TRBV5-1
TGCGCCAGCGCTTTAGGGACTAGCGGGACTGAGCAGTACTTC
CASALGTSGTEQYF
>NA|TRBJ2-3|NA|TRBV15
TGTGCCACCAGCAGAGAGCGTACAGATACGCAGTATTTT
CATSRERTDTQYF
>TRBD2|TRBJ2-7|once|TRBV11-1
TGTGCCAGCAGCTTAAGACTAGCGGGGGCGACCGTGCCGGGCGAGCAGTACTTC
CASSLRLAGATVPGEQYF
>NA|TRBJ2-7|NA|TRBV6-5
TGTGCCAGCAGTTACTCGGAGGGCCCGATTTCCTACGAGCAGTACTTC
CASSYSEGPISYEQYF
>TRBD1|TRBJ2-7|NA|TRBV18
TGTGCCAGCTCACCACCGGGACAGGGGAGCAACGAGCAGTACTTC
CASSPPGQGSNEQYF
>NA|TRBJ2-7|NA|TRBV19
TGTGCCAGTAGTATACAGGAGGTCGGATACTACGAGCAGTACTTC
CASSIQEVGYYEQYF
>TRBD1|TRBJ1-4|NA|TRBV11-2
TGTGCCAGCAGCCCCTATAGGGGACAGGCCAATGAAAAACTGTTTTTT
CASSPYRGQANEKLFF
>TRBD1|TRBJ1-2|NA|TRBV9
TGTGCCAGCAGCGTCACAAAGGGACAGGGGATTGGGGGCTACACCTTC
CASSVTKGQGIGGYTF
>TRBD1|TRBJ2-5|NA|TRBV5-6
TGTGCCAGCAGCCAGGGGACAGAAGAGACCCAGTACTTC
CASSQGTEETQYF
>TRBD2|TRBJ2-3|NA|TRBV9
TGTGCCAGCAGCCCCGGGACTAGAGGCGATACGCAGTATTTT
CASSPGTRGDTQYF
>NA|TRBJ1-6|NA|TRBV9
TGTGCCAGCAGCGCTTACCTCGACATAAATTCACCCCTCCACTTT
CASSAYLDINSPLHF
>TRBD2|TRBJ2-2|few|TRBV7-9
TGTGCCAGCAGCCCCCTAAGAGCGGGACCTAACACCGGGGAGCTGTTTTTT
CASSPLRAGPNTGELFF
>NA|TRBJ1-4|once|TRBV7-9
TGTGCCAGCAGTCCACAAGCAACTAATGAAAAACTGTTTTTT
CASSPQATNEKLFF
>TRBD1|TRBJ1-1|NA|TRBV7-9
TGTGCCAGCAGCTCCACAGGGGCTGAAGCTTTCTTT
CASSSTGAEAFF
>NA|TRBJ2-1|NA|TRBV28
TGTGCCAGCAGTTTCGCCGGGTCCTCCTACAATGAGCAGTTCTTC
CASSFAGSSYNEQFF
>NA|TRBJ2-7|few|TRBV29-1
TGCAGCGGGGGGGTTTGGGGCGAGCAGTACTTC
CSGGVWGEQYF
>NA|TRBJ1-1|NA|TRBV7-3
TGTGCCAGCATGGGGTCGGCGGGGACCTACACTGAAGCTTTCTTT
CASMGSAGTYTEAFF
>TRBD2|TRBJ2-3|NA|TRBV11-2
TGTGCCAGCAGCCCCGGACTAGCCCCAGATACGCAGTATTTT
CASSPGLAPDTQYF
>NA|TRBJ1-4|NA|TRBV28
TGTGCCAGCAGTGGCCGGGGGGCAACTAATGAAAAACTGTTTTTT
CASSGRGATNEKLFF
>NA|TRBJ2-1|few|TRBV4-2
TGTGCCAGCAGCCAAGTCAATTCGGGGACCTACAATGAGCAGTTCTTC
CASSQVNSGTYNEQFF
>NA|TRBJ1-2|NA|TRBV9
TGTGCCAGCAGCGTAGGCGGGGGGTTGAACTATGGCTACACCTTC
CASSVGGGLNYGYTF
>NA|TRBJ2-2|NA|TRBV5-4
TGTGCCAGCAGCTTGGACGGACATCCTTCCACCGGGGAGCTGTTTTTT
CASSLDGHPSTGELFF
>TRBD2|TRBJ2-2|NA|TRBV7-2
TGTGCCAGCAGCCACCAGCGGGGGGACACCGGGGAGCTGTTTTTT
CASSHQRGDTGELFF
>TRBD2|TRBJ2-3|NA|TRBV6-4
TGTGCCAGCAGTGACTCTCCGCGGGGGGTGACAGATACGCAGTATTTT
CASSDSPRGVTDTQYF
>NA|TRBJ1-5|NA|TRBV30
TGTGCCTGGGGGGCAAGGGTAAATAGCAATCAGCCCCAGCATTTT
CAWGARVNSNQPQHF
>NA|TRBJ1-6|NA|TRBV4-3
TGCGCCAGCAGCCAAACCGCAGGGGTCGGAGTTAATTCACCCCTCCACTTT
CASSQTAGVGVNSPLHF
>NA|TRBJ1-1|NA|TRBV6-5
TGTGCCAGCAGTTACTTGGCAGGTCTAACCCTCACTGAAGCTTTCTTT
CASSYLAGLTLTEAFF
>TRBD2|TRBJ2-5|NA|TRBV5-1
TGCGCCAGCAGCTCGGGACTAGCGGTCCAAGAGACCCAGTACTTC
CASSSGLAVQETQYF
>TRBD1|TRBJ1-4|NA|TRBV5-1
TGCGCCAGCACCCCGATGACAGGGGTATCCACTAATGAAAAACTGTTTTTT
CASTPMTGVSTNEKLFF
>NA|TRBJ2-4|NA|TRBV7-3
TGTGCCAGCAGCTTAACCGGGACTGGGCAAGGCATTCAGTACTTC
CASSLTGTGQGIQYF
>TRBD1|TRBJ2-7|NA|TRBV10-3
TGTGCCATCAGTGAGTCGGGGCCTCCGGGGGGTGACAGGGGGAACGAGCAGTACTTC
CAISESGPPGGDRGNEQYF
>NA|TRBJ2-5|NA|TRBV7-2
TGTGCCAGCAGCTTAGCGCCCGGAGAGACCCAGTACTTC
CASSLAPGETQYF
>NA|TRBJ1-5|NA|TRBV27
TGTGCCAGCAAGGCGGGGCCATATAGCAATCAGCCCCAGCATTTT
CASKAGPYSNQPQHF
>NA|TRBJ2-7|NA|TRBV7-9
TGTGCCAGCAGCTTACCACACTCCTACGAGCAGTACTTC
CASSLPHSYEQYF
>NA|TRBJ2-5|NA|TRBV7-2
TGTGCCAGCAGCTCGAGGGAGACCCAGTACTTC
CASSSRETQYF
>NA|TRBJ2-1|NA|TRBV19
TGTGCCAGTAGTATGGACAGAGACAATGAGCAGTTCTTC
CASSMDRDNEQFF
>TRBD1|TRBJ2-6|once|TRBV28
TGTGCCAGCAGGACAGGGGGACTAAACGGGGCCAACGTCCTGACTTTC
CASRTGGLNGANVLTF
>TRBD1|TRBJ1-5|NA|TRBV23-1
TGCGCCAGCAGTCAATCGGTGCAGGGGGAGGATCAGCCCCAGCATTTT
CASSQSVQGEDQPQHF
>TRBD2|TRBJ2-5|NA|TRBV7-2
TGTGCCAGCAGCACCGAGGGTCTAGCGGGAGCGTCCCAGTACTTC
CASSTEGLAGASQYF
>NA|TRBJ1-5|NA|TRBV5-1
TGCGCCAGCAGCTTGGCGGGGAGCAATCAGCCCCAGCATTTT
CASSLAGSNQPQHF
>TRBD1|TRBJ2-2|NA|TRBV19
TGTGCCAGTGGGGGACAGGGTGGCACCGGGGAGCTGTTTTTT
CASGGQGGTGELFF
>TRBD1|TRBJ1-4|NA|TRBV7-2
TGTGCCAGCAGCTTAATAACAGGGGGCGGTGAAAAACTGTTTTTT
CASSLITGGGEKLFF
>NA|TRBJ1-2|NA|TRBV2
TGTGCCAGCAGTCCCAATCCGACAAGTCTGAGTCTTGGGGGCTACACCTTC
CASSPNPTSLSLGGYTF
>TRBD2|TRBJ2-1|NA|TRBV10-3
TGTGCCATCAATTCTAGCGGCGATAACTACAATGAGCAGTTCTTC
CAINSSGDNYNEQFF
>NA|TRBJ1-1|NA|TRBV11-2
TGTGCCAGCAGCTTATCGGGGGAGGGGTACACTGAAGCTTTCTTT
CASSLSGEGYTEAFF
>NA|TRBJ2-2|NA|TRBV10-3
TGTGCCATCAGTGAGGGAGGTCGAACCGGGGAGCTGTTTTTT
CAISEGGRTGELFF
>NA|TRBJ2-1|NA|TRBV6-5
TGTGCCAGCAGTTACGCGGGGAATGAGCAGTTCTTC
CASSYAGNEQFF
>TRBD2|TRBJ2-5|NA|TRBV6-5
TGTGCCGTCAGGACTAGCGGACGGGGAGAGACCCAGTACTTC
CAVRTSGRGETQYF
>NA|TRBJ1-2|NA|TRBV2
TGTGCCAGCAGGGTTTTCGGGGACTATGGCTACACCTTC
CASRVFGDYGYTF
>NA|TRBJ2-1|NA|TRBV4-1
TGCGCCAGCAGCCAGGACAGTCCCCCGAGGAATGAGCAGTTCTTC
CASSQDSPPRNEQFF
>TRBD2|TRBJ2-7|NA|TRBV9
TGTGCCAGCAGCTATACTAGCGCGACCTACGAGCAGTACTTC
CASSYTSATYEQYF
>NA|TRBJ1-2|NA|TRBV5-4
TGTGCCAGCAGCGAAGAGAAGGGGACACCTTATGGCTACACCTTC
CASSEEKGTPYGYTF
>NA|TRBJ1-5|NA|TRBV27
TGTGCCAGCAGTCCTGCAGGGCAGCCCCAGCATTTT
CASSPAGQPQHF
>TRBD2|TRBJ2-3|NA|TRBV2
TGTGCCAGCAGTGAACCCGGGAGGGGGGCAGATACGCAGTATTTT
CASSEPGRGADTQYF
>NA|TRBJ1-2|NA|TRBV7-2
TGTGCCAGCAGCTTCGGCGGTGACTATGGCTACACCTTC
CASSFGGDYGYTF
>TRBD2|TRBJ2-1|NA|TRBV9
TGTGCCAGCAGCGCTCTAGCGGGAGGGCCATTCTATGAGCAGTTCTTC
CASSALAGGPFYEQFF